This T cell receptor (beta chain) came from a study of T cell responses to AZD1222 COVID-19 vaccine. Study information: It was second doses at about 4 or about 12 weeks that were pooled. Regarding the study as a whole: With two AZD1222 doses given, Spike-specific TCR breadth and depth both rose.

From germline, CDR1 is LNHDA and CDR2 SQIVND (reference sequence). The V and J ends lost 8 bases and 2 bases respectively, with 12 bases between them. The CDR3 runs to 13 residues. This clone came up once. Its specificity is not known. Using immunoSEQ multiplex PCR, the repertoire was profiled, and TCRdb retains in-frame clones only, with some absent. The data hold some 110,000 clones, with around 89% observed a single time. The clonotype originates from an adult in good health. This rearrangement joins TRBV19 to TRBJ1-2; a possible D gene is TRBD1 (5 bases). This specimen was peripheral blood, taken on day 0 of AZD1222 vaccination. The CDR3 sequence is CASGGWPNYGYTF. Written as DNA, the CDR3 is TGTGCCAGTGGGGGTTGGCCCAACTATGGCTACACCTTC.